This is a list of T cell receptor beta chains from one sample in a study of shared clonotypes between healthy human individuals. The repertoire was sequenced with immunoSEQ multiplex PCR; TCRdb's copy has only in-frame clones and lacks some. Altogether hundreds of thousands of clones are present, about 91% being singletons, with the ten largest covering roughly 24%. Material: naive CD8+ T cells sorted from blood. All receptors derive from a man aged 25-45 years in good health. Both conserved end residues are part of each CDR3. Fields, in order: J gene, CDR3 length, V gene, CDR3 protein.

TRBJ2-7 13 TRBV6-1 CASTKASSYEQYF
TRBJ2-3 17 TRBV9 CASTPGLAGWGADTQYF
TRBJ1-2 16 TRBV7-8 CASSLVAAGGSSGYTF
TRBJ1-2 14 TRBV27 CASTGAGGNYGYTF
TRBJ2-7 16 TRBV13 CASSWAEAESSYEQYF
TRBJ2-7 15 TRBV6-6 CASSSLAQGFYEQYF
TRBJ1-3 15 TRBV4-3 CASSLGSVSGNTIYF
TRBJ2-2 15 TRBV9 CASSDLAGGSGELFF
TRBJ2-7 16 TRBV7-9 CASSLGTGRKDYEQYF
TRBJ2-3 15 TRBV7-9 CASSSRDRGPDTQYF
TRBJ1-1 17 TRBV2 CASSASVGRPLNTEAFF
TRBJ2-2 15 TRBV9 CASRIDSSNTGELFF
TRBJ2-7 15 TRBV4-1 CASSDGTRGLYEQYF
TRBJ2-2 13 TRBV9 CASSWGGTGELFF
TRBJ2-2 16 TRBV4-2 CASSQETGDNTGELFF
TRBJ2-7 15 TRBV4-3 CASSQGRAGGNEQYF
TRBJ1-5 12 TRBV25-1 CASSESTGPQHF
TRBJ2-2 18 TRBV11-3 CASSSRTTGGANTGELFF
TRBJ2-3 15 TRBV27 CASSYSPGSPDTQYF
TRBJ2-1 12 TRBV7-2 CASSFLGNEQFF
TRBJ1-1 15 TRBV7-9 CASSLVQEKRTEAFF
TRBJ2-2 14 TRBV10-3 CAISESNSPGELFF
TRBJ2-1 13 TRBV6-5 CASSPNRGREQFF
TRBJ1-1 13 TRBV19 CASSIGARDEAFF
TRBJ2-7 15 TRBV18 CASSPPTSGISEQYF
TRBJ2-5 14 TRBV7-9 CASSLGDNQETQYF
TRBJ2-7 14 TRBV7-9 CASSFTGSSYEQYF
TRBJ2-7 14 TRBV27 CASSQRTGFDEQYF
TRBJ1-1 13 TRBV29-1 CSVVPYEGTEAFF
TRBJ2-1 15 TRBV2 CASRILAGGANEQFF
TRBJ2-5 15 TRBV6-5 CASSYWVAGEETQYF
TRBJ1-2 15 TRBV5-1 CASSEYRGPNYGYTF
TRBJ2-3 16 TRBV5-6 CASSFGLAGYTDTQYF
TRBJ1-1 18 TRBV7-6 CASSLYIGGGEGDTEAFF
TRBJ1-2 14 TRBV6-6 CASSYSKTVNGYTF
TRBJ2-3 22 TRBV4-3 CASSQEWSVGQAIARSTDTQYF
TRBJ2-1 15 TRBV13 CASSRAGLAENEQFF
TRBJ1-1 11 TRBV18 CASSPDQRAFF
TRBJ2-7 13 TRBV11-3 CASSKGESYEQYF
TRBJ1-1 13 TRBV7-3 CASSLGAGTEAFF
TRBJ2-4 13 TRBV6-5 CASSYSFQELRYF